Listed here are 12 T cell receptor beta chains from one sample, sequenced in a study of T cell changes during pregnancy in multiple sclerosis. The repertoire was sequenced with immunoSEQ multiplex PCR; TCRdb's copy has only in-frame clones and lacks some. In the table there are some 48,000 clones, approximately 96% of which are singletons. The sequencing used peripheral blood, collected in the second trimester of pregnancy. The source of these receptors is a female donor with multiple sclerosis, enrolled in a pregnancy study.

This clone has only one observation. The chain employs TRBV5-4 and TRBJ2-1; D is ambiguous. The CDR3 has 12 residues. Looked up from germline, CDR1 is SGHNT and CDR2 is YYREEE (reference sequence). Trimming removed 4 bases from V and 7 bases from J, with 9 bases in between. CDR3 residues: CASSLDGNEQFF. The DNA of the CDR3 is TGTGCCAGCAGCCTGGACGGTAATGAGCAGTTCTTC.

The rearrangement links TRBV9 to TRBJ2-5, with 9 bases that match TRBD1. The ends lost 3 bases at V and 4 bases at J; junction bases unmatched: 4. The CDR3 sequence is 14 residues long. Germline V lookup: CDR1 SGDLS, CDR2 YYNGEE. The CDR3 reads CASSAGTGSETQYF. The DNA of the CDR3 is TGTGCCAGCAGCGCCGGGACAGGGTCAGAGACCCAGTACTTC.

The gene calls are TRBV19 and TRBJ2-6; D unclear. Germline CDR1 is LNHDA and CDR2 is SQIVND (reference sequence). The CDR3 runs 16 residues. Trimming left V 4 bases short and J 4 bases short, with 14 bases between. CDR3 bases: TGTGCCAGTAGTAAGGTGGCGGTAATGGGGGCCAACGTCCTGACTTTC. It codes for CASSKVAVMGANVLTF.

Written as DNA, the CDR3 is TGCGCCAGCAGCCAAGATCAGGCAGACGGCACTGAAGCTTTCTTT. It specifies CASSQDQADGTEAFF. The genes are TRBV4-3 and TRBJ1-1, with D uncertain. Trimming left V 0 bases short and J 4 bases short, with 12 bases between. This CDR3 comprises 15 residues. CDR1 is LGHNA, CDR2 YSLEER, per germline.

V and J are TRBV30 and TRBJ2-5; 7 bases fit TRBD2. CDR1 is GTSNPN and CDR2 is SVGIG in the germline V gene (reference sequence). The CDR3 runs to 12 residues. V lost 5 bases, J lost 7 bases, and 7 bases stayed unmatched. The CDR3 loop reads CAWGEGFGTQYF. The CDR3 coding sequence is TGTGCCTGGGGGGAGGGATTTGGGACCCAGTACTTC. The full variable domain, completed using reference TRBV30 and TRBJ2-5, is SQTIHQWPATLVQPVGSPLSLECTVEGTSNPNLYWYRQAAGRGLQLLFYSVGIGQISSEVPQNLSASRPQDRQFILSSKKLLLSDSGFYLCAWGEGFGTQYFGPGTRLLVL.

The gene calls are TRBV6-6 and TRBJ2-1; no firm D call. The CDR3 is made up of 14 amino acids. The V and J ends lost 6 bases and 8 bases respectively, with 17 bases between them. CDR1 is MNHNY and CDR2 is SVGAGI in the germline V gene (reference sequence). The CDR3 DNA reads as TGTGCCAGCAGCAGGCAACTTCAGGCGCATGAGCAGTTCTTC. Protein sequence: CASSRQLQAHEQFF.

The J gene is TRBJ2-2, the V gene TRBV6-4; 9 positions match TRBD2. With 3 bases clipped from V and 6 bases from J, the junction kept 8 bases outside the gene matches. This CDR3 has 16 amino acids. Germline CDR1 and CDR2: MRHNA and SNTAGT. CDR3 protein: CASSEMPSGIAGELFF. In DNA, the CDR3 is TGTGCCAGCAGTGAGATGCCTAGCGGGATTGCCGGGGAGCTGTTTTTT.

The gene calls are TRBV11-2 and TRBJ2-5; 11 bases fit TRBD2. This CDR3 is 16 amino acids long. Per germline, CDR1 SGHAT and CDR2 FQNNGV. V was clipped by 5 bases and J by 3 bases; unmatched bases: 8. This chain's CDR3 is CASSPLPGLAEETQYF. CDR3 DNA: TGTGCCAGCAGCCCCCTCCCGGGACTAGCGGAAGAGACCCAGTACTTC.

This rearrangement joins TRBV7-2 to TRBJ1-5, with 8 bases lining up with TRBD1. Germline CDR1 and CDR2: SGHTA and FQGNSA. The V and J ends lost 5 bases and 3 bases, in that order; junction bases with no gene match: 9. The CDR3 loop spans 16 amino acids. CDR3 in amino acids: CASSLRTGSINQPQHF. CDR3 nucleotides: TGTGCCAGCAGCCTCCGGACAGGGAGCATCAATCAGCCCCAGCATTTT.

The genes are TRBV7-3 and TRBJ2-5; 15 bases map to TRBD2. Germline V gene sequence: CDR1 SGHTA, CDR2 FQGTGA. With 5 bases clipped from V and 5 bases from J, the junction kept 6 bases outside the gene matches. The CDR3 covers 16 residues. The CDR3 bases are TGTGCCAGCAGCACCGGGACTAGCGGGGGGAGGGAGACCCAGTACTTC. It codes for CASSTGTSGGRETQYF.

DNA of the CDR3: TGTGCCAGCAGCTCCGGACTAGCGGGGGGCGGAACCGGGGAGCTGTTTTTT. Its protein is CASSSGLAGGGTGELFF. The chain couples TRBV7-3 to TRBJ2-2, with 14 nucleotides matching TRBD2. This CDR3 region has 17 residues. The germline V gene has CDR1 SGHTA and CDR2 FQGTGA. The V and J ends lost 4 bases and 5 bases, in that order; junction bases with no gene match: 6.

The chain has TRBV6-1 and TRBJ2-3, with 7 positions matching TRBD2. CDR3 length: 15 residues. The V and J ends lost 5 bases and 0 bases, in that order; junction bases with no gene match: 5. Looked up from germline, CDR1 is MNHNS and CDR2 is SASEGT. The CDR3 region has the DNA TGTGCCAGCAGTTCCCGGGGGGTCAGCACAGATACGCAGTATTTT. As protein: CASSSRGVSTDTQYF.